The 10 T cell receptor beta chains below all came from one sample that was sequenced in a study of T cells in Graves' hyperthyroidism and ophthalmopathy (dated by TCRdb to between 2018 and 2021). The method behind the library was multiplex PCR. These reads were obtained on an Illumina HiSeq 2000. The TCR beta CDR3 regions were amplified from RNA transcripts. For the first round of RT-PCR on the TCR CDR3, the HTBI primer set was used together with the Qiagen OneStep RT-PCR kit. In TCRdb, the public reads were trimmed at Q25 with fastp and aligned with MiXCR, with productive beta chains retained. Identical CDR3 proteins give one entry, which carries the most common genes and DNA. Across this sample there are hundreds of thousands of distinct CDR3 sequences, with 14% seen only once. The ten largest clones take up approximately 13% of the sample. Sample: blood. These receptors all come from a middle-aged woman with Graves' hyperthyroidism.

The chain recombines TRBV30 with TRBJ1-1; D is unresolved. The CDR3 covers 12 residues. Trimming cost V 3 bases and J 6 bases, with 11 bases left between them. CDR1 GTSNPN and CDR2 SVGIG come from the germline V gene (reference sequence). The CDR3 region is CAWSLSGAEAFF. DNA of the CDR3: TGTGCCTGGAGCTTATCAGGCGCTGAAGCTTTCTTT.

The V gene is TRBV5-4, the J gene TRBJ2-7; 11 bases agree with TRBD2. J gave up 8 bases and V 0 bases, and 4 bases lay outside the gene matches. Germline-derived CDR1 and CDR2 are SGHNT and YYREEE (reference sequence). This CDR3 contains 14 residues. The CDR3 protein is CASSLEASGRQQYF. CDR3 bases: TGTGCCAGCAGCTTGGAGGCTAGCGGGAGGCAGCAGTACTTC.

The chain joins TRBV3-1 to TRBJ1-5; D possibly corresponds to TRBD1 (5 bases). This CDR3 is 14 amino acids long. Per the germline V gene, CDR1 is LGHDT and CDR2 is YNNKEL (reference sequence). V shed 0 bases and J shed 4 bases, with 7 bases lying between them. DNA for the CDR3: TGTGCCAGCAGCCAAGAGAAGGGGAATCAGCCCCAGCATTTT. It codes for CASSQEKGNQPQHF. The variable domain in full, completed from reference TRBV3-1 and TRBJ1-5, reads DTAVSQTPKYLVTQMGNDKSIKCEQNLGHDTMYWYKQDSKKFLKIMFSYNNKELIINETVPNRFSPKSPDKAHLNLHINSLELGDSAVYFCASSQEKGNQPQHFGDGTRLSIL.

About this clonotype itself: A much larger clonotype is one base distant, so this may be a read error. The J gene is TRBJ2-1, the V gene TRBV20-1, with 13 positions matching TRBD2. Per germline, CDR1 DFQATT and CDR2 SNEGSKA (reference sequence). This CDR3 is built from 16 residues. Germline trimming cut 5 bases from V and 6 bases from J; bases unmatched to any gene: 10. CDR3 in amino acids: CSAVPGTSGNLNEQFF. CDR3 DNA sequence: TGCAGTGCTGTTCCCGGGACTAGCGGGAACCTCAATGAGCAGTTCTTC.

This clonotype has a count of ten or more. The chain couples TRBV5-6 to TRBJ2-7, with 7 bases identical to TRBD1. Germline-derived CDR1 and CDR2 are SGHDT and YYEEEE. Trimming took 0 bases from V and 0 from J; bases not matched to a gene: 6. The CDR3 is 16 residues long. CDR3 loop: CASSLDRGISSYEQYF. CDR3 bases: TGTGCCAGCAGCTTGGACAGGGGAATAAGCTCCTACGAGCAGTACTTC.

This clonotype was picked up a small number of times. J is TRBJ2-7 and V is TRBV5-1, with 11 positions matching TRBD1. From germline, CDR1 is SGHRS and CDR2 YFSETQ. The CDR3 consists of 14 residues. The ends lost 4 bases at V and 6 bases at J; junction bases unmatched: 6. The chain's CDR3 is CASSARDRGSEQYF. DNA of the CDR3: TGCGCCAGCAGCGCCCGGGACAGGGGGAGCGAGCAGTACTTC. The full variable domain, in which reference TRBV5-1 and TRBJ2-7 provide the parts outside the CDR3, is KAGVTQTPRYLIKTRGQQVTLSCSPISGHRSVSWYQQTPGQGLQFLFEYFSETQRNKGNFPGRFSGRQFSNSRSEMNVSTLELGDSALYLCASSARDRGSEQYFGPGTRLTVT.

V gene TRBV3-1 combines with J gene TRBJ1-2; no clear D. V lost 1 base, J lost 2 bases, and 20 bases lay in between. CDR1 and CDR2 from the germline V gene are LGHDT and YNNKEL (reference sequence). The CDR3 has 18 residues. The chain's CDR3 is CASSQGGQTTLTNYGYTF. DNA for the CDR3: TGTGCCAGCAGCCAAGGTGGCCAGACAACCTTAACCAACTATGGCTACACCTTC.

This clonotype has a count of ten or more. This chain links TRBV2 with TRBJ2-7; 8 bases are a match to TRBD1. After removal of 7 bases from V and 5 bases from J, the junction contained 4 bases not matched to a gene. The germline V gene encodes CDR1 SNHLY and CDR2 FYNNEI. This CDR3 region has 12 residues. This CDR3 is CASNLQGDEQYF. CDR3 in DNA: TGTGCCAGCAATTTACAGGGGGACGAGCAGTACTTC.

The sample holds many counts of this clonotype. The CDR3 region has the DNA TGTGCCAGCAGCTTAGCAGCGGCCTACGAGCAGTACTTC. It yields the protein CASSLAAAYEQYF. The chain uses TRBV7-9 and TRBJ2-7; maybe TRBD2 (5 bases). The CDR3 totals 13 residues. CDR1 is SEHNR, CDR2 FQNEAQ, per germline (reference sequence). V lost 0 bases to trimming and J lost 2 bases, with 5 bases between them.

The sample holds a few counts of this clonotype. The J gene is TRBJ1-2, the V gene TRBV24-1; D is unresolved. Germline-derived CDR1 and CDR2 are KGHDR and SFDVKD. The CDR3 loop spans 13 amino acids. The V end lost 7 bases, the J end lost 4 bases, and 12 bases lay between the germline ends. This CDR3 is CATSTGSPYGYTF. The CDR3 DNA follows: TGTGCCACCAGCACCGGGTCACCCTATGGCTACACCTTC.